This T cell receptor (beta chain) was identified during a study of cytomegalovirus exposure and HLA in healthy donors. Study in general: Most donors, just over 80% of a few hundred genotyped, fell in the Caucasian-associated ancestry cluster. The study, taken as a whole, reports: It emerged from a later analysis that several of the most significant clusters appeared to be linked to common viral pathogens. Analyses of presence/absence relied on an assumption of roughly uniform sequencing depth across donors. Most TCR sequences showed up rarely, but some public TCRs showed up in many donors.

The CDR3 covers 14 residues. The junction had 4 bases not matched to a gene; V was cut back by 2 bases and J by 6 bases. Germline V gene lookup returns CDR1 SGHDT and CDR2 YYEEEE. With respect to this clone: Its cognate antigen is unknown.

The study ran its PCR with 60 Vbeta and 13 Jbeta primers. Some clones are missing from TCRdb's copy, which holds only in-frame ones; the method was immunoSEQ multiplex PCR. The sample has some 150,000 clones, around 77% seen once. The TCR was taken from a woman in her forties or fifties in good health and CMV-seronegative. The sample consisted of PBMCs. The V call is TRBV5-6, the J call TRBJ2-7, with TRBD1 matching 11 bases. The CDR3 bases are TGTGCCAGCAGCTTCGGGACAGGGGGTGGCGAGCAGTACTTC. Its translation: CASSFGTGGGEQYF.